What follows describes a single T cell receptor (beta chain). This specimen belongs to a study of neoadjuvant anti-PD-1 for oral cavity cancer. Whole-study context: Patients without progression got a fourth dose around day 43.

The patients had HPV-negative, locally advanced oral cavity squamous cell carcinoma. No culture or expansion preceded analysis of these blood cells. The CDR3 runs to 15 residues. Germline loops: CDR1 SGHRS, CDR2 YFSETQ. J lost 4 bases, V lost 3 bases, and 7 bases had no gene match. Blood libraries mostly used roughly 520 ng genomic DNA, six replicates each. Assay used: immunoSEQ multiplex PCR; TCRdb lists only in-frame clones, some missing. Here the sample spans under 85,000 clones, less than 85% being singletons. The chain is built from TRBV5-1 and TRBJ2-7; 10 nucleotides line up with TRBD1. The receptor was isolated from a person aged 35 to 85 with oral cavity squamous cell carcinoma. The input for sequencing was PBMCs, taken before nivolumab (anti-PD-1) treatment. CDR3 bases: TGCGCCAGCAGCTGGGGACAGGGGAGGTATTACGAGCAGTACTTC. This sequence encodes CASSWGQGRYYEQYF.